One and the same sample provided the 9 T cell receptor beta chains below, sequenced in a study of CD8 T cells in Susac syndrome. When the RNA was reverse transcribed, random hexamers were used with an input of about 0.5 to 1 ug. TCRdb re-analysed the immunoSEQ multiplex PCR reads in MiXCR, keeping a single row per CDR3 protein. Of around 130,000 distinct CDR3 sequences listed, roughly 96% were seen once; the top ten hold more than 0.095%. Sequencing input: CD4+ T cells from PBMCs. These receptors came from a human donor in good health.

CDR3 DNA sequence: TGTGCCAGCAGCCAACCCAGAACAGGGTTGGGGGAGACCCAGTACTTC. It yields the protein CASSQPRTGLGETQYF. The V and J genes are TRBV3-1 and TRBJ2-5; a weak D match, TRBD1 (6 bases). V was shortened by 2 bases and J by 5 bases, with 18 bases between the two germline ends. CDR1 and CDR2 (germline): LGHDT, YNNKEL (reference sequence). This CDR3 has 16 amino acids.

This sequence joins TRBV6-4 and TRBJ2-3; no firm D call. The germline V gene has CDR1 MRHNA and CDR2 SNTAGT. This CDR3 contains 16 residues. The V end lost 2 bases, the J end lost 0 bases, and 12 bases lay between the germline ends. The chain's CDR3 is CASSDRGGPSTDTQYF. In DNA, the CDR3 is TGTGCCAGCAGTGACCGAGGTGGCCCTAGCACAGATACGCAGTATTTT.

The V call is TRBV15, the J call TRBJ1-2; no firm D call. The CDR3 covers 13 residues. The germline CDR1 and CDR2 sequences are LNHNV and YYDKDF (reference sequence). Trimming removed 0 bases at V and 8 bases at J, with 10 bases between. As DNA, the CDR3 is TGTGCCACCAGCAGAGATATAGGGAAGGGCTACACCTTC. As protein: CATSRDIGKGYTF.

V and J are TRBV29-1 and TRBJ1-3, with D hard to call. CDR3 length equals 13 residues. CDR1 and CDR2 (germline): SQVTM, ANQGSEA. Between the trimmed V and J ends, which lost 6 bases and 0 bases, there was a span of 9 bases. DNA of the CDR3: TGCAGCGTCTCCGTCCTCTCTGGAAACACCATATATTTT. It codes for CSVSVLSGNTIYF.

V and J are TRBV6-5 and TRBJ1-1; no definite D call. The germline V gene has CDR1 MNHEY and CDR2 SVGAGI. The CDR3 runs to 13 residues. The V and J ends lost 1 base and 2 bases respectively, with 5 bases between them. The CDR3 DNA sequence: TGTGCCAGCAGTTACTGGGGTAACACTGAAGCTTTCTTT. Encoded protein: CASSYWGNTEAFF.

V and J are TRBV6-5 and TRBJ2-5, with D perhaps given as TRBD1 or TRBD2 (6 bases each). V gave up 2 bases and J gave up 7 bases, with 11 bases separating them. The CDR3 loop spans 13 amino acids. Germline V gene sequence: CDR1 MNHEY, CDR2 SVGAGI. CDR3 DNA: TGTGCCAGCAGTTACGAGGGGGGAGGGACCCAGTACTTC. This codes for CASSYEGGGTQYF.

The chain carries TRBV18 and TRBJ2-1, with 11 bases matching TRBD2. CDR1 is KGHSH and CDR2 is LQKENI in the germline V gene. The CDR3 runs to 15 residues. Unmatched junction bases numbered 5, after V lost 3 bases and J lost 7 bases. CDR3 nucleotides: TGTGCCAGCTCACCTACTAGCGGGAGTTTGAATGAGCAGTTCTTC. This encodes CASSPTSGSLNEQFF.

V usage is TRBV24-1 and J usage is TRBJ2-1, with TRBD2 identical over 8 bases. Trimming cost V 5 bases and J 3 bases; bases outside gene matches: 2. In germline, CDR1 is KGHDR, CDR2 SFDVKD. The CDR3 totals 14 residues. CDR3 coding DNA: TGTGCCACCAGTGGCGGGAGGCTCTACAATGAGCAGTTCTTC. Protein product: CATSGGRLYNEQFF.

The rearrangement uses TRBV4-1 and TRBJ2-3; D is uncertain. V lost 7 bases to trimming and J lost 2 bases, with 13 bases between them. This CDR3 contains 14 residues. Germline V gene data show CDR1 as MGHRA and CDR2 as YSYEKL. For the CDR3, the DNA is TGCGCCAGCATGGCCCAGCCCTCCACAGATACGCAGTATTTT. Translated, it gives CASMAQPSTDTQYF.